The present T cell receptor (beta chain) was sequenced within a study of blood T cell repertoires in COVID-19. For the study at large: Samples of COVID-19 (acute and convalescent) were obtained from the United States, Italy and Spain. The analysed material was cDNA or gDNA that came from T cells, B-cell-depleted T cells, or PBMCs.

Authors' methods: Reference gene primer amplification gave estimated nucleated cell counts. Some clones are missing from TCRdb's copy, which holds only in-frame ones; the method was immunoSEQ multiplex PCR. From that table come the V and J calls and clone size; the DNA was used to work out D and trimming. The repertoire holds tens of thousands of clones, with about 88% as singletons. Per the germline V gene, CDR1 is KGHSH and CDR2 is LQKENI. This CDR3 is built from 12 residues. The V end was cut by 2 bases, the J end by 5 bases, with 6 bases between. Sequencing was performed on peripheral blood. This rearrangement joins TRBV18 to TRBJ2-5; D remains ambiguous. This TCR was recovered from a man in his 70s with acute or convalescent COVID-19. The CDR3, as DNA: TGTGCCAGCTCACCAGCGATTGAGACCCAGTACTTC. Amino acids: CASSPAIETQYF.